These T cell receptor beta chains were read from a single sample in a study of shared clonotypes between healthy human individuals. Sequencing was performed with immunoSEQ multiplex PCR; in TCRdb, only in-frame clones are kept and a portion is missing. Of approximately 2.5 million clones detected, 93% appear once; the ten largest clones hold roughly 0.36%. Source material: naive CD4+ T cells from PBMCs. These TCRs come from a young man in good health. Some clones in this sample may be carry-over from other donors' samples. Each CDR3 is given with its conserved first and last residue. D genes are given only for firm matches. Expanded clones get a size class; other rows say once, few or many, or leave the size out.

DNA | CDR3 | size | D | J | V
TGTGCCAGCAGTTTATACGATCAGCCCCAGCATTTT | CASSLYDQPQHF | - | - | TRBJ1-5 | TRBV28
TGTGCCAGCAGCTTAACGAGGGAGAACACTGAAGCTTTCTTT | CASSLTRENTEAFF | - | - | TRBJ1-1 | TRBV7-9
TGCGCCAGCAGCTTGTCGACTAGCGGGAGGGGTACTAACAATGAGCAGTTCTTC | CASSLSTSGRGTNNEQFF | - | TRBD2 | TRBJ2-1 | TRBV5-1
TGTGCCAGCAGTGAGTGGGTTAGCAATCAGCCCCAGCATTTT | CASSEWVSNQPQHF | - | - | TRBJ1-5 | TRBV2
TGTGCCAGCAGCGTATTTAATGAAAAACTGTTTTTT | CASSVFNEKLFF | - | - | TRBJ1-4 | TRBV2
TGTGCCATCAGGGACAACAGGGCACAAGAGACCCAGTACTTC | CAIRDNRAQETQYF | - | - | TRBJ2-5 | TRBV10-3
TGTGCCAGCAGCTTACGGCTAGCTTCGGGTGAGCAGTTCTTC | CASSLRLASGEQFF | - | - | TRBJ2-1 | TRBV5-4
TGTGCCAGCAGCCCGGACAGGGAAGAGCAGTACTTC | CASSPDREEQYF | once | TRBD1 | TRBJ2-7 | TRBV5-4
TGTGCCAGCAGTGAAGTGGCAGCCACCCCCTACGAGCAGTACTTC | CASSEVAATPYEQYF | - | - | TRBJ2-7 | TRBV2
TGTGCCAGCAGGCCGCTCCAGGGGTGGACTGAAGCTTTCTTT | CASRPLQGWTEAFF | - | - | TRBJ1-1 | TRBV2
TGTGCCAGCAGCAGCGACTGGAGCTCCTACGAGCAGTACTTC | CASSSDWSSYEQYF | - | - | TRBJ2-7 | TRBV27